The TCR beta chain described here comes from a study of identical twins. A universal primer site was added by template switching, and unique molecular identifiers were carried by the cDNA. A single record per CDR3 protein comes from TCRdb applying MiXCR to the 5' RACE reads. In the table there are a few hundred thousand distinct CDR3 sequences, 6.5% to 9.5% of which are singletons. Study findings and constraints: Cross-sectional statistical analysis was relied on for the conclusions, without the same donors being followed. Out-of-frame TCR alpha sharing observed in monozygotic twins exceeded model estimates.

Only healthy Caucasians were included as donors. This CDR3 has 14 amino acids. V lost 4 bases and J 8 bases, leaving 18 bases between the germline ends. Germline CDR1 is DFQATT and CDR2 is SNEGSKA (reference sequence). This clonotype occurred a few times. Its cognate antigen is unknown. Another study also made use of these data, one on yellow fever vaccine responses in identical twins.

Material: memory (CD45RO+) T cells sorted from blood. This TCR came from a woman younger than 35 in good health. This chain connects TRBV20-1 to TRBJ2-1, with D possibly being TRBD2 (6 bases). CDR3: CSATRLGAIDEQFF. For the CDR3, the DNA is TGCAGTGCTACCCGACTAGGGGCCATTGATGAGCAGTTCTTC.